This TCR beta chain was sequenced in a study of T cell responses to AZD1222 COVID-19 vaccine. Turning to this clone: The antigen remains undetermined.

The repertoire was sequenced with immunoSEQ multiplex PCR; TCRdb's copy has only in-frame clones and lacks some. The data show fewer than 120,000 clones, 92% seen once. Overall study results and limits: Nearly half of spike-specific TCRs reportedly go after variant regions that carry no mutations.

CDR3 size: 18 residues. The V and J ends lost 3 bases and 2 bases, in that order; junction bases with no gene match: 12. Germline-derived CDR1 and CDR2 are SGDLS and YYNGEE. The source of this sequence is an adult who received the AZD1222 COVID-19 vaccine. The source was peripheral blood, collected 28 days after the second AZD1222 dose. This chain uses TRBV9 with TRBJ2-3; TRBD2 aligns across 10 bases. The CDR3 reads CASSALKLAGTPTDTQYF. The CDR3 DNA reads as TGTGCCAGCAGCGCCCTCAAACTAGCGGGGACTCCCACAGATACGCAGTATTTT.